This TCR beta chain was obtained from a study of blood T cell repertoires in COVID-19. This CDR3 has 13 amino acids. Germline CDR1 reads MNHNS; CDR2 reads SASEGT. A remark on this clone: At one end, the junction sequence differs from germline, possibly due to a read error.

In the original analysis: Reference gene primer amplification yielded estimated nucleated cell counts. Using immunoSEQ multiplex PCR, the repertoire was profiled, and TCRdb retains in-frame clones only, with some absent. Clonal size and the V and J genes are those of that table, whereas D and trimming came from the DNA. Of 75,000 to 95,000 clones listed, 85% are singletons. The chain uses TRBV6-1 and TRBJ2-3, with D possibly TRBD2 on 6 matching bases. The origin of this receptor is a man aged 50-59 years with acute or convalescent COVID-19. Sequenced: peripheral blood. In DNA form, the CDR3 reads TGTGCCAGCAGTGAGGGCGGATTTTCGGGGGTAAAATTT. Protein product: CASSEGGFSGVKF.